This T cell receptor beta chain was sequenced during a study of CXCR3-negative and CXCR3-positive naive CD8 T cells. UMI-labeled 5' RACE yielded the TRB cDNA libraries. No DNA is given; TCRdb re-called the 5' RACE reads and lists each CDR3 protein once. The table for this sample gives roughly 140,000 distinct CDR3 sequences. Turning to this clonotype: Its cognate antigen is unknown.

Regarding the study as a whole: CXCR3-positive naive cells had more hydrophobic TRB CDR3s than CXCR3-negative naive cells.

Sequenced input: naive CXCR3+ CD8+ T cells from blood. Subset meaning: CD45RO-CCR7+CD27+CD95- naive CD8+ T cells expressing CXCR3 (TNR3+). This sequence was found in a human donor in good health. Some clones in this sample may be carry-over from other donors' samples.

CDR3 residues: CASSLAGAPRSDTQYF. This chain connects TRBV7-9 to TRBJ2-3; with no DNA, the TCRdb D assignment of TRBD1 cannot be verified. Germline CDR1 is SEHNR and CDR2 is FQNEAQ (reference sequence). The CDR3 runs 16 residues.